These 5 T cell receptor beta chains were sequenced from one sample in a study of T cells in women clearing cervical HPV infection. Method: immunoSEQ multiplex PCR; TCRdb's copy keeps in-frame clones and lacks some. The sample holds fewer than 40,000 clones. Sequences were obtained from blood buffy coat. The receptor set was obtained from a woman between 18 and 75 years old with a cervical HPV16 infection that either progressed to CIN3+ or cleared (not recorded which).

Regarding this clone: With the read ending 3 residues before the CDR3 end, the germline J gene is used to fill in that end. The rearrangement joins TRBV30 to TRBJ1-6; a possible D gene is TRBD1 (5 bases). This CDR3 region has 13 residues. Germline loops: CDR1 GTSNPN, CDR2 SVGIG (reference sequence). Trimming removed 1 base at V and 10 bases at J, with 11 bases between. Partial CDR3 DNA: TGTGCCTGGAGTGGGAGCAGGGAATCACCC. Its protein is CAWSGSRESP. The whole CDR3 reads CAWSGSRESPLHF.

Note on this clone: Read data end 3 residues before the CDR3 end; the end is taken from the germline J gene. The chain is built from TRBV7-9 and TRBJ2-1; D unresolved. Per germline, CDR1 SEHNR and CDR2 FQNEAQ (reference sequence). The CDR3 sequence is 15 residues long. Trimming took off 1 base at V and 4 bases at J, with 11 bases between the two ends. CDR3 sequence reads: CASSLDPRPYNEQFF. Partial CDR3 DNA: TGTGCCAGCAGCTTAGACCCGCGGCCTTACAATGAG.

In the case of this clone: Coverage ceases 3 residues before the CDR3 finishes, and the germline J gene fills in the end. V and J are TRBV5-6 and TRBJ1-3; a possible D gene is TRBD1 (5 bases). V dropped 6 bases and J dropped 0 bases, with 10 bases sitting between them. Germline CDR1 and CDR2: SGHDT and YYEEEE. The CDR3 spans 14 residues. CDR3 DNA, as far as it was read: TGTGCCAGCACGGACACCGGCTCTGGAAACACC. This encodes CASTDTGSGNT. The full CDR3 protein is CASTDTGSGNTIYF.

On this clone itself: The observed sequence ends 3 residues before the CDR3 terminus, with the missing tail filled in from the germline J gene. V and J are TRBV30 and TRBJ2-5; 7 bases are a match to TRBD1. The CDR3 has 15 amino acids. Germline loops: CDR1 GTSNPN, CDR2 SVGIG (reference sequence). With V trimmed by 3 bases and J by 4 bases, 11 bases remained unmatched. CDR3 bases read: TGTGCCTGGAGCCCGAAACGGGACAGCCGAGAGACC. It yields the protein CAWSPKRDSRET. In full, the CDR3 reads CAWSPKRDSRETQYF.

Concerning this clone: The read terminates 3 residues ahead of where the CDR3 ends, so the germline J gene completes it. The chain recombines TRBV20-1 with TRBJ2-3; 10 bases are a match to TRBD2. Germline CDR1 DFQATT, CDR2 SNEGSKA (reference sequence). The CDR3 length is 15 residues. V lost 4 bases, J lost 3 bases, and 7 bases stayed unmatched. The sequenced CDR3 bases are TGCAGTGCTACCGGGACTAGCGTGGAGACAGATACG. It translates to CSATGTSVETDT. The entire CDR3 protein reads CSATGTSVETDTQYF.